The clone carrying this TCR beta chain was seen at least ten times. The antigen is undetermined. This CDR3 has 15 amino acids. Germline loops: CDR1 SEHNR, CDR2 FQNEAQ (reference sequence). Trimming took off 5 bases at V and 5 bases at J, with 16 bases between the two ends. The data stem from a study of T cell repertoires in cytomegalovirus infection. The overall study: Selected CMV epitopes included recently identified HLA-C-restricted ones as well as well-studied HLA-B-restricted ones. Study-wide findings and caveats: Dominant in the ex vivo response were TCR beta clonotypes restricted by HLA-C and specific for CMV.

One entry per CDR3 protein results from TCRdb running MiXCR on the reads. The repertoire holds hundreds of thousands of distinct CDR3 sequences, with more than 25% as singletons. This specimen consisted of cultured CD8+ T cells from PBMCs, obtained from culture after CMV antigen stimulation. The V call is TRBV7-9, the J call TRBJ2-1; tentatively, D is TRBD1 (5 bases). The receptor comes from a human donor in good health (CMV status not recorded). Some clones in this sample may be carry-over from other donors' samples. CDR3 DNA sequence: TGTGCCAGCAGCCCGACAGTGTTTCTCCACAATGAGCAGTTCTTC. The encoded protein is CASSPTVFLHNEQFF.